This T cell receptor (beta chain) was sequenced in a study of sequential checkpoint blockade in melanoma. Study summary: After both sequences, patients received maintenance nivolumab.

Treatment defined: randomized to nivolumab then ipilimumab (arm A) or the reverse (arm B). Using immunoSEQ multiplex PCR, the repertoire was profiled, and TCRdb retains in-frame clones only, with some absent. In the table there are approximately 3,700 clones, 60% of which are singletons. This CDR3 is built from 17 residues. Per germline, CDR1 SEHNR and CDR2 FQNEAQ (reference sequence). V shed 6 bases, J shed 2 bases, and the junction held 15 bases outside the gene matches. In this sample, this clone turned up a few times. The material sequenced was CD8+ T cells sorted from blood (inferred from file names), taken from a patient given nivolumab and ipilimumab in sequence. The TCR sequence derives from a human donor with melanoma. The chain carries TRBV7-9 and TRBJ1-2; 7 bases are a match to TRBD1. Here the CDR3 DNA reads TGTGCCAGCAGTTCGGACAGGAGGGGACCCTCGAACTATGGCTACACCTTC. Protein: CASSSDRRGPSNYGYTF.